This T cell receptor (beta chain) stems from a study of PD-L1 blockade in urothelial cancer (dated by TCRdb to about 2017). About the full investigation: Therapy was started at some point between 2013 and 2015 for all patients, and atezolizumab 1,200 mg was administered intravenously every 3 weeks. Pretreatment blood TCR-seq was available for fewer than 30 patients, at least one posttreatment blood collection was obtained for approximately 25 patients, and tumor TCR-seq was available for approximately 25 patients. About 90% of the 29 patients were identified as males with urothelial cancer of bladder origin, and a prior smoking history was reported by 18 of 29 patients. The study was an exploratory multi-omic analysis of somatic, immune and clinical correlates of response to PD-L1 blockade with atezolizumab in urothelial cancer. Pretreatment tumor samples, along with matched peripheral blood collected serially before and after atezolizumab treatment, underwent TCR sequencing. Durable clinical benefit was achieved by nine patients and was not achieved by 20 patients. Blood samples were analyzed at two time points: 3 weeks after treatment start (second dose) and 6 weeks after treatment start. Blood samples gave median yields of about 150,000 T cells and 65,000 to 85,000 unique TCRs, along with a median clonality of 0.080. In the same patients who had TCR sequencing, pretreatment tumors also underwent whole exome sequencing and RNA sequencing. Durable clinical benefit was defined as progression-free survival longer than 6 months, and TCR features were also tested against progression-free and overall survival. An ECOG performance status of 0 or 1 was recorded for the patients, and 0 to 3 prior chemotherapy regimens had been received by the patients. What the work shows at the level of the full study, not this receptor alone: At 3 weeks after the start of treatment, tumor-associated TCR clones in peripheral blood had expanded more in patients with durable benefit (n of about 20, p = 0.022). Because the sample size was small (n ≈ 30) and many exploratory analyses were performed, the results are intended to be hypothesis-generating. A pretreatment peripheral blood TCR clonality below the median was linked to improved progression-free and overall survival.

This clone was observed a single time. No antigen is known for it. No qualities accompany the bases; no much larger clone lies one base away. From its cysteine to its phenylalanine, the CDR3 spans 13 amino acids. Here the CDR3 DNA is all that survives: 39 bases in frame from base 1. V sheds 7 bases and J sheds 6 bases, leaving 16 bases between their ends. CDR1 and CDR2 were assigned from the germline V gene (reference sequence) as MNHNY and SVGAGI. Each PCR received spiked-in synthetic TCR analog templates so that absolute template abundance could be estimated from read counts. The immunoSEQ assay was used to amplify TCRbeta CDR3 regions from genomic DNA with bias-controlled V and J gene primers. Sequencing of rearranged TCRbeta segments was performed at approximately 20X coverage. The authors processed their data as follows. Sequencing errors were corrected by clustering and CDR3s were annotated against IMGT to assign V, D and J genes. Out-of-frame and stop-codon sequences were excluded, and only productive TCRbeta rearrangements were used in downstream analyses. Clonality was computed as one minus Shannon entropy normalized by the log of the number of unique productive sequences. Fisher's exact test with Benjamini-Hochberg correction, using a cutoff of adjusted p below 0.01, was how clones that differed between time points or between blood and tumor were identified. TCRdb stores this immuneACCESS table with in-frame sequences only. Part of the clones is absent; in the studies checked, under half of the shortfall reflects unresolved V genes, and no reason is known for the rest. Clonal size and the V and J genes are those of that table, whereas D and trimming came from the DNA. The sample records approximately 50,000 clones, around four fifths of which are singletons. 1.5% to 2% of the sample is taken by the ten largest.

In light of the paper, this sample's time point label describes: pretreatment peripheral blood. The cohort comprised 25 to 35 patients with locally advanced or metastatic urothelial carcinoma treated at Memorial Sloan Kettering on a trial protocol. Peripheral blood mononuclear cells were collected from each patient pretreatment and during treatment, giving between 1 and 8 total time points per patient. The Qiagen DNeasy Blood extraction kit was used to purify genomic DNA from total PBMCs and tumor samples. PBMCs were collected pretreatment and during treatment, and were isolated and stored as previously described.

Sequencing was performed on PBMCs, taken around atezolizumab (anti-PD-L1) treatment. The receptor comes from a man between 50 and 59 years old with urothelial cancer. Recombination connected TRBV6-6 to TRBJ2-7; the best D guess is TRBD2, with 6 bases matching. At the DNA level, the sequence is TGTGCCAGCACCAACGGCGCGGGGACCGAGCAGTACTTC. Its coded protein is CASTNGAGTEQYF.